Listed here are 13 T cell receptor beta chains from one sample, sequenced in a study of blood T cell repertoires in COVID-19. Using immunoSEQ multiplex PCR, the repertoire was profiled, and TCRdb retains in-frame clones only, with some absent. The sample yields 250,000 to 350,000 clones, 89% seen once. The material sequenced was peripheral blood. Receptors originate from a middle-aged woman who had recovered from COVID-19.

The chain employs TRBV7-9 and TRBJ2-5; 8 nucleotides line up with TRBD2. CDR3 length: 14 amino acids. Germline V gives CDR1 SEHNR, CDR2 FQNEAQ (reference sequence). The J segment lost 3 bases and the V segment lost 1 base, leaving 1 base of the junction unmatched. The CDR3 sequence: CASSLVSGKETQYF. The CDR3, as DNA: TGTGCCAGCAGCTTAGTTAGCGGGAAAGAGACCCAGTACTTC.

The V and J genes are TRBV7-3 and TRBJ2-3; TRBD1 is a possible D gene (6 bases). The CDR3 runs 14 residues. The germline V and J ends were trimmed by 6 bases and 0 bases, with 10 bases remaining between them. Germline values: CDR1 SGHTA, CDR2 FQGTGA. In DNA, the CDR3 is TGTGCCAGCAGAGAAGGGGGAAGCACAGATACGCAGTATTTT. The encoded protein is CASREGGSTDTQYF.

The genes are TRBV11-2 and TRBJ2-7; 8 positions agree with TRBD2. V trimming: 5 bases; J trimming: 7 bases; junction bases outside the gene matches: 7. The CDR3 runs to 13 residues. Germline values: CDR1 SGHAT, CDR2 FQNNGV. The CDR3 nucleotides are TGTGCCAGCAGCACCGGGACTAGGACGGAGCAGTACTTC. It yields the protein CASSTGTRTEQYF.

This clone occurred once. The V call is TRBV24-1, the J call TRBJ1-1; no definite D call. CDR3 size: 13 residues. V was trimmed by 5 bases and J by 2 bases, leaving 8 bases between them. Germline V gene data show CDR1 as KGHDR and CDR2 as SFDVKD. The CDR3 nucleotides read TGTGCCACCAGTGGCGGTGTTAACACTGAAGCTTTCTTT. Translating it yields CATSGGVNTEAFF.

The chain joins TRBV5-1 to TRBJ1-2; D not resolved. This CDR3 spans 14 amino acids. The ends were cut back, 1 base at V and 3 bases at J, with 10 bases in the middle. Germline values: CDR1 SGHRS, CDR2 YFSETQ. The CDR3 region is CASSLTPGDYGYTF. CDR3 DNA sequence: TGCGCCAGCAGCTTGACACCCGGGGACTATGGCTACACCTTC.

The chain employs TRBV7-8 and TRBJ2-1, with D hard to call. Trimming removed 1 base from V and 5 bases from J, with 3 bases in between. The CDR3 contains 12 residues. Germline V gives CDR1 SGHVS, CDR2 FQNEAQ. The CDR3 spells CASSLGHNEQFF. Written as DNA, the CDR3 is TGTGCCAGCAGCTTAGGGCACAATGAGCAGTTCTTC.

The chain recombines TRBV6-1 with TRBJ2-6; D is ambiguous. The V end lost 3 bases, the J end lost 1 base, and 16 bases lay between the germline ends. Germline lookup yields CDR1 MNHNS and CDR2 SASEGT. CDR3 length: 18 residues. The CDR3 sequence is CASSDGVSTWSGANVLTF. The CDR3 coding sequence is TGTGCCAGCAGTGATGGAGTCTCCACATGGTCTGGGGCCAACGTCCTGACTTTC.

This clone was recorded once. This chain connects TRBV18 to TRBJ2-7, with D uncertain. Per germline, CDR1 KGHSH and CDR2 LQKENI. V was cut by 3 bases and J by 5 bases, with 11 bases left in between. The CDR3 spans 13 residues. The CDR3 sequence: CASSPISAHEQYF. The CDR3 DNA follows: TGTGCCAGCTCACCGATATCAGCGCACGAGCAGTACTTC.

The chain uses TRBV2 and TRBJ2-2; D perhaps matches TRBD2 (6 bases). This CDR3 comprises 15 residues. In germline, CDR1 is SNHLY, CDR2 FYNNEI. Trimming shortened V by 3 bases and J by 1 base, and 9 bases separated the two germline ends. In nucleotides, the CDR3 is TGTGCCAGCAGTGATCCGGGAGTGAACACCGGGGAGCTGTTTTTT. It translates to CASSDPGVNTGELFF. The full variable domain, with the rest looked up from reference TRBV2 and TRBJ2-2, is EPEVTQTPSHQVTQMGQEVILRCVPISNHLYFYWYRQILGQKVEFLVSFYNNEISEKSEIFDDQFSVERPDGSNFTLKIRSTKLEDSAMYFCASSDPGVNTGELFFGEGSRLTVL.

This clone was seen just once. The chain is built from TRBV19 and TRBJ1-4; 10 nucleotides match TRBD1. V lost 6 bases and J lost 9; bases outside the gene matches: 13. Germline V gene data show CDR1 as LNHDA and CDR2 as SQIVND (reference sequence). The CDR3 has 16 residues. The DNA of the CDR3 is TGTGCCAGTAGCTCGGAGGGACAGGGGAGTCCGAAAAAACTGTTTTTT. It specifies CASSSEGQGSPKKLFF. Complete variable domain (other parts from reference TRBV19 and TRBJ1-4): DGGITQSPKYLFRKEGQNVTLSCEQNLNHDAMYWYRQDPGQGLRLIYYSQIVNDFQKGDIAEGYSVSREKKESFPLTVTSAQKNPTAFYLCASSSEGQGSPKKLFFGSGTQLSVL.

The rearrangement joins TRBV3-1 (or the pseudogene TRBV3-2) to TRBJ2-7; D is uncertain. This CDR3 is built from 14 residues. The germline CDR1 and CDR2 sequences are LGHDT and YNNKEL (reference sequence). The germline V and J ends were trimmed by 0 bases and 6 bases, with 12 bases remaining between them. CDR3 residues: CASSQDLQVGEQYF. The CDR3 bases are TGTGCCAGCAGCCAAGATCTGCAGGTGGGCGAGCAGTACTTC.

This sequence joins TRBV7-3 and TRBJ2-1, with a possible D match to TRBD1 (5 bases). The CDR3 sequence is 15 residues long. V was shortened by 2 bases and J by 4 bases, with 12 bases between the two germline ends. Germline CDR1 and CDR2: SGHTA and FQGTGA. This chain's CDR3 is CASSLGAAPYNEQFF. The DNA for the CDR3 is TGTGCCAGCAGCTTAGGGGCGGCCCCTTACAATGAGCAGTTCTTC.

This chain links TRBV2 with TRBJ1-1; possible D gene TRBD1, 5 bases. V lost 3 bases and J 1 base, leaving 6 bases between the germline ends. Germline V gene sequence: CDR1 SNHLY, CDR2 FYNNEI. This CDR3 region has 13 residues. CDR3 sequence reads: CASSDDRNTEAFF. The CDR3 bases are TGTGCCAGCAGTGACGACAGGAACACTGAAGCTTTCTTT. Full variable domain (rest looked up from reference TRBV2 and TRBJ1-1): EPEVTQTPSHQVTQMGQEVILRCVPISNHLYFYWYRQILGQKVEFLVSFYNNEISEKSEIFDDQFSVERPDGSNFTLKIRSTKLEDSAMYFCASSDDRNTEAFFGQGTRLTVV.